The clone carrying this T cell receptor beta chain came up a few times. A clone one base away is much larger, so this may be a read error. The conserved phenylalanine or tryptophan is not found at the CDR3 terminus, so this likely reflects a read error. These data come from a study of T cells in Graves' hyperthyroidism and ophthalmopathy. This CDR3 region has 15 residues. The junction had 5 bases not matched to a gene; V was cut back by 6 bases and J by 5 bases. TCR beta CDR3 regions were amplified from RNA. The HTBI primer set drove a first-round RT-PCR of the TCR CDR3. One entry per CDR3 protein, called by TCRdb with MiXCR from the multiplex PCR reads. The table has 500,000 to 600,000 distinct CDR3 sequences, around 45% seen once.

This chain uses TRBV12-3 or TRBV12-4 with TRBJ2-6, with 9 bases matching TRBD1. Sequencing was performed on peripheral blood or thyroid tissue (not recorded which). This TCR derives from an adult woman with Graves' disease, either hyperthyroidism or ophthalmopathy (not recorded which). The CDR3, as DNA: TGTGCCAGCAGACTAACAGGGGGCTGGGCCAACGTCCTGACTTGC. Residues: CASRLTGGWANVLTC.